This T cell receptor beta chain is drawn from a study of monozygotic twins with inflammatory bowel disease. From its re-call of the 5' RACE reads, TCRdb lists each CDR3 protein once, without DNA. This sample's table reports approximately 200,000 distinct CDR3 sequences. From germline, CDR1 is SEHNR and CDR2 FQNEAQ (reference sequence). The CDR3 spans 14 residues. This receptor was obtained from a human donor with ulcerative colitis or Crohn's disease, or a healthy co-twin of an affected twin (not recorded which). Material: blood. This chain connects TRBV7-9 to TRBJ2-2. The CDR3 spells CAGPKIANTGELFF.